Following are 21 T cell receptor beta chains from one sample sequenced in a study of breast tumors, draining lymph nodes, adjacent tissues. The lymph nodes were axillary draining lymph nodes from breast cancer patients. TCRdb reprocessed the multiplex PCR reads via MiXCR and lists one record per CDR3 protein. The sample lists over 200,000 distinct CDR3 sequences; less than 40% were seen once. The sample comprised axillary lymph node tissue. Receptors were obtained from a female donor with breast cancer. Some clones in this sample may be carry-over from other donors' samples.

This chain uses TRBV2 with TRBJ1-2; D perhaps matches TRBD1 (6 bases). In germline, CDR1 is SNHLY, CDR2 FYNNEI. Trimming pared 4 bases from V and 4 bases from J, leaving 10 bases between. The CDR3 extends over 13 amino acids. The CDR3 bases are TGTGCCAGCAGTGCGACAGGAATCTATGGCTACACCTTC. As protein: CASSATGIYGYTF.

This chain links TRBV3-1 with TRBJ1-3, with D unclear. Germline V CDR1 and CDR2: LGHDT, YNNKEL (reference sequence). V shed 3 bases and J shed 0 bases, with 12 bases lying between them. The CDR3 loop spans 16 amino acids. Here the CDR3 reads CASSHLTGTSGNTIYF. CDR3 bases: TGTGCCAGCAGCCACCTGACGGGCACCTCTGGAAACACCATATATTTT. Supplemented by reference TRBV3-1 and TRBJ1-3, the full variable domain reads DTAVSQTPKYLVTQMGNDKSIKCEQNLGHDTMYWYKQDSKKFLKIMFSYNNKELIINETVPNRFSPKSPDKAHLNLHINSLELGDSAVYFCASSHLTGTSGNTIYFGEGSWLTVV.

The table lists this clonotype with many counts. This rearrangement joins TRBV6-1 to TRBJ1-2, with TRBD1 matching over 11 bases. This CDR3 comprises 14 residues. The V segment lost 10 bases and the J segment 5 bases; nucleotides outside the gene matches: 9. Germline V lookup: CDR1 MNHNS, CDR2 SASEGT. CDR3 sequence: CAILRDRGWYGYTF. As DNA, the CDR3 is TGTGCCATCCTCCGGGACAGGGGGTGGTATGGCTACACCTTC.

In this sample, this clonotype turned up a few times. This chain joins TRBV6-1 and TRBJ2-7; 9 bases map to TRBD2. Germline CDR1 reads MNHNS; CDR2 reads SASEGT. The CDR3 is 13 amino acids. J was trimmed by 2 bases and V by 9 bases; bases with no gene match: 5. As DNA, the CDR3 is TGTGCCAGTTCGGCTAGCGGGGCCTACGAGCAGTACTTC. It codes for CASSASGAYEQYF.

This clonotype was counted a few times. This chain joins TRBV11-3 and TRBJ2-2; tentative D call: TRBD1 (6 bases). With 0 bases removed from V and 5 bases from J, the gap between germline ends came to 10 bases. The CDR3 length is 15 residues. Germline values: CDR1 SGHNT, CDR2 YENEEA. CDR3 amino acids: CASSLEQGRTGELFF. The CDR3 DNA reads as TGTGCCAGCAGCTTAGAACAGGGAAGGACCGGGGAGCTGTTTTTT.

This clonotype was detected many times. The V and J genes are TRBV11-2 and TRBJ2-2; 15 nucleotides agree with TRBD2. This CDR3 is 19 amino acids long. Looked up from germline, CDR1 is SGHAT and CDR2 is FQNNGV. Trimming took 8 bases from V and 9 from J; bases not matched to a gene: 19. For the CDR3, the DNA is TGTGCCAGCTCCGAGTTGGGGACTAGCGGGGGGTTGGAAAGACGGGAGCTGTTTTTT. Its protein product is CASSELGTSGGLERRELFF.

The chain recombines TRBV2 with TRBJ2-3; TRBD2 matches at 16 bases. Germline V CDR1 and CDR2: SNHLY, FYNNEI. V lost 6 bases to trimming and J lost 7 bases; unmatched junction nucleotides: 13. The CDR3 has 18 amino acids. The CDR3 DNA follows: TGTGCCAGCAGCCACAGTTCGGGACTAGCGGGAGGGCAATATACGCAGTATTTT. Protein sequence: CASSHSSGLAGGQYTQYF.

The table lists this clonotype with many counts. The J gene is TRBJ2-3, the V gene TRBV20-1; D is possibly TRBD2 (6 bases). The CDR3 is made up of 14 amino acids. Trimming took off 3 bases at V and 6 bases at J, with 16 bases between the two ends. Germline values: CDR1 DFQATT, CDR2 SNEGSKA (reference sequence). As DNA, the CDR3 is TGCAGTGCTAGCCAGGACGGGGGTGGGGATACGCAGTATTTT. Amino acid sequence: CSASQDGGGDTQYF.

This clonotype was picked up many times. The V call is TRBV5-5, the J call TRBJ1-5, with a weak D call TRBD1 (5 bases). CDR3 length: 17 residues. From germline, CDR1 is SGHKS and CDR2 YYEKEE (reference sequence). V was trimmed by 0 bases and J by 1 base, leaving 14 bases between them. CDR3 protein: CASSLGMTVGSNQPQHF. The CDR3 DNA reads as TGTGCCAGCAGCTTGGGGATGACAGTTGGGAGCAATCAGCCCCAGCATTTT.

This clonotype was detected ten times or more. The chain recombines TRBV19 with TRBJ2-5; TRBD2 might be the D (6 bases). Looked up from germline, CDR1 is LNHDA and CDR2 is SQIVND (reference sequence). The V end was cut by 3 bases, the J end by 6 bases, with 14 bases between. CDR3 length: 14 residues. The CDR3 sequence is CASSMGGPGKTQYF. As DNA, the CDR3 is TGTGCCAGTAGTATGGGGGGTCCGGGGAAGACCCAGTACTTC. Combining the CDR3 with reference TRBV19 and TRBJ2-5 gives the whole variable domain DGGITQSPKYLFRKEGQNVTLSCEQNLNHDAMYWYRQDPGQGLRLIYYSQIVNDFQKGDIAEGYSVSREKKESFPLTVTSAQKNPTAFYLCASSMGGPGKTQYFGPGTRLLVL.

J is TRBJ2-3 and V is TRBV20-1, with 11 bases fitting TRBD2. The V segment lost 6 bases and the J segment 3 bases; nucleotides outside the gene matches: 14. The germline V gene encodes CDR1 DFQATT and CDR2 SNEGSKA (reference sequence). The CDR3 spans 17 residues. The CDR3 DNA sequence: TGCAGTGCCAGCAGTGATTTAGCGGGGGGGGTAACAGATACGCAGTATTTT. Its protein is CSASSDLAGGVTDTQYF.

Comment on this clonotype: A much larger clonotype is one base distant, so this may be a read error. The chain is built from TRBV5-5 and TRBJ2-5; 7 nucleotides line up with TRBD1. This CDR3 comprises 13 residues. Germline V gene data show CDR1 as SGHKS and CDR2 as YYEKEE (reference sequence). The CDR3 loop reads CASSFGQGETQCF. DNA for the CDR3: TGCGCCAGCAGCTTCGGGCAGGGGGAGACCCAGTGCTTC.

This clonotype was counted ten times or more. J is TRBJ1-2 and V is TRBV19, with 7 nucleotides matching TRBD1. This CDR3 comprises 13 residues. Germline V gene sequence: CDR1 LNHDA, CDR2 SQIVND (reference sequence). The trim removed 5 bases at V and 5 bases at J, leaving 5 bases unmatched. The CDR3 here is CASSLGTVYGYTF. The CDR3 coding sequence is TGTGCCAGTAGTCTTGGGACAGTTTATGGCTACACCTTC.

This clonotype was recorded many times. The chain has TRBV20-1 and TRBJ2-3; D gene ambiguous. Deletions cut 3 bases from V and 4 bases from J, with 17 bases between. This CDR3 spans 15 amino acids. Germline V CDR1 and CDR2: DFQATT, SNEGSKA (reference sequence). Written as DNA, the CDR3 is TGCAGTGCTAGCCCCCTAAGTGAGCGTCCAGATACGCAGTATTTT. Its protein is CSASPLSERPDTQYF.

The rearrangement joins TRBV6-4 to TRBJ2-5; no clear D gene. Germline V gene sequence: CDR1 MRHNA, CDR2 SNTAGT. Trimming stripped 7 bases from V and 5 bases from J, with 8 bases between. The CDR3 runs 11 residues. The CDR3 loop is CASTLRETQYF. In DNA, the CDR3 is TGTGCCAGCACCCTTAGGGAGACCCAGTACTTC.

Note on this clonotype: A read error may produce the germline difference seen at one junction end. The chain carries TRBV10-3 and TRBJ1-3; no definite D call. The germline gives CDR1 ENHRY, CDR2 SYGVKD. CDR3 length: 11 amino acids. The CDR3 loop reads CAISGRGTIYF. Written as DNA, the CDR3 is TGTGCGATCAGTGGGAGAGGCACCATATATTTT.

This clonotype was seen repeatedly, ten times or more. V usage is TRBV7-9 and J usage is TRBJ2-2; no reliable D call. Trimming removed 2 bases at V and 2 bases at J, with 9 bases between. CDR1 is SEHNR, CDR2 FQNEAQ, per germline (reference sequence). The CDR3 has 15 residues. The CDR3 DNA reads as TGTGCCAGCAGCTTATCTGCAGTCAACACCGGGGAGCTGTTTTTT. Its protein is CASSLSAVNTGELFF.

This clonotype was counted at least ten times. The V gene is TRBV24-1, the J gene TRBJ2-1; TRBD2 aligns across 15 bases. This CDR3 comprises 16 residues. V lost 3 bases, J lost 7 bases, and 3 bases stayed unmatched. CDR1 and CDR2 from the germline V gene are KGHDR and SFDVKD. DNA for the CDR3: TGTGCCACCAGTGATCCAGGACTAGCGGGAGGGAATGAGCAGTTCTTC. This encodes CATSDPGLAGGNEQFF.

The chain employs TRBV7-9 and TRBJ1-4; the D is unclear. Trimming removed 2 bases at V and 5 bases at J, with 15 bases between. Germline values: CDR1 SEHNR, CDR2 FQNEAQ (reference sequence). The CDR3 is 16 amino acids. CDR3 protein: CASSLTRSAYNEKLFF. In nucleotides, the CDR3 is TGTGCCAGCAGCTTAACGCGGAGCGCTTACAATGAAAAACTGTTTTTT.

There are many counts of this clonotype. This CDR3 is CASSPVWAQETQYF. The CDR3 nucleotides are TGTGCCAGCAGCCCCGTATGGGCCCAAGAGACCCAGTACTTC. This chain joins TRBV7-2 and TRBJ2-5; D call uncertain. Trimming removed 5 bases from V and 1 base from J, with 11 bases in between. The CDR3 runs to 14 residues. The germline V gene has CDR1 SGHTA and CDR2 FQGNSA.

Note on this clonotype: A much larger clone sits a single nucleotide away, making a read error possible. The chain links TRBV19 to TRBJ2-1, with 7 bases lining up with TRBD2. There are 17 residues in the CDR3. Germline V CDR1 and CDR2: LNHDA, SQIVND (reference sequence). In DNA form, the CDR3 reads TGTGCCAGTAGTATCGGTACTACCCGAGCGGGGAACAATGCGCAGTTCTTC. As protein: CASSIGTTRAGNNAQFF. Full variable domain (remainder filled in from reference TRBV19 and TRBJ2-1): DGGITQSPKYLFRKEGQNVTLSCEQNLNHDAMYWYRQDPGQGLRLIYYSQIVNDFQKGDIAEGYSVSREKKESFPLTVTSAQKNPTAFYLCASSIGTTRAGNNAQFFGPGTRLTVL.